The clone carrying this TCR beta chain was counted at least ten times. Its antigen is currently unknown. Unique molecular identifiers were in the cDNA, with template-switch universal primer binding. TCRdb re-called the 5' RACE reads through MiXCR, storing one row per CDR3 protein. The sample yields around 510,000 distinct CDR3 sequences, roughly an eighth seen once. The sample comes from a study of identical twins. Healthy Caucasians made up all donors. J lost 0 bases, V lost 4 bases, and 17 bases had no gene match. The CDR3 sequence is 21 residues long. Findings and limits, study-wide: The models systematically underestimated how much out-of-frame TCR alpha was shared in monozygotic twins. When twins shared out-of-frame alpha sequences, those sequences had excess low generation probability.

This sample also belongs to another study, concerning yellow fever vaccine responses in identical twins.

V usage is TRBV12-3 or TRBV12-4 and J usage is TRBJ2-1, with 11 bases that match TRBD2. The clonotype comes from a young woman in good health. The sequencing sample was made of CD4+ T cells sorted from blood. CDR3 sequence: CASSSSGRPSAIMSSYNEQFF. CDR3 DNA sequence: TGTGCCAGCAGTTCTAGCGGGAGGCCATCAGCCATAATGAGCTCCTACAATGAGCAGTTCTTC.